These 11 T cell receptor beta chains originate from one sample sequenced in a study of CD8 T cells in Susac syndrome. Reverse transcription used roughly 0.45 to 1 ug RNA and random hexamers. One entry per CDR3 protein results from TCRdb running MiXCR on the immunoSEQ multiplex PCR reads. The sample lists 150,000 or so distinct CDR3 sequences, over 85% occurring once. The sequenced material came from CD8+ T cells from PBMCs. All receptors derive from a human donor with multiple sclerosis.

V usage is TRBV6-6 and J usage is TRBJ2-5, with D possibly being TRBD1 (5 bases). The CDR3 contains 14 residues. V lost 4 bases and J lost 0, with 9 bases in between. The germline V gene encodes CDR1 MNHNY and CDR2 SVGAGI (reference sequence). CDR3 amino acids: CASSSPGYQETQYF. In nucleotides, the CDR3 is TGTGCCAGCAGTTCTCCAGGGTACCAAGAGACCCAGTACTTC.

The rearrangement links TRBV12-5 to TRBJ2-5, with D possibly being TRBD2 (5 bases). The CDR3 is 12 residues long. The V gene's germline CDR1 is LGHNT and CDR2 FRNRAP. V was clipped by 7 bases and J by 3 bases, with 9 bases between them. CDR3 nucleotide sequence: TGTGCTAGTGTCGGGATTGAAGAGACCCAGTACTTC. Translated, it gives CASVGIEETQYF.

The rearrangement joins TRBV13 to TRBJ2-7, with 8 bases that match TRBD1. The germline V gene has CDR1 PRHDT and CDR2 FYEKMQ (reference sequence). V shed 0 bases and J 5 bases; nucleotides not matched to a gene: 6. The CDR3 contains 15 residues. The CDR3, as DNA: TGTGCCAGCAGCTTAGGTTCAGGGGGCAAGAACGAGCAGTACTTC. Protein sequence: CASSLGSGGKNEQYF.

The V and J genes are TRBV27 and TRBJ2-2; TRBD1 matches 10 bases. The trim removed 7 bases at V and 7 bases at J, leaving 6 bases unmatched. The CDR3 is 14 amino acids. Germline CDR1 is MNHEY and CDR2 is SMNVEV (reference sequence). This CDR3 reads CASTRTGGNGELFF. In DNA, the CDR3 is TGTGCCAGCACCCGGACAGGGGGTAACGGGGAGCTGTTTTTT.

The chain joins TRBV13 to TRBJ1-2; D is ambiguous. The ends were cut back, 1 base at V and 1 base at J, with 16 bases in the middle. Germline loops: CDR1 PRHDT, CDR2 FYEKMQ (reference sequence). This CDR3 has 17 residues. In nucleotides, the CDR3 is TGTGCCAGCAGCTTAGCGAGAGCGCCTACCGTTAACTATGGCTACACCTTC. It translates to CASSLARAPTVNYGYTF.

The J gene is TRBJ1-1, the V gene TRBV7-8; D call uncertain. V was shortened by 4 bases and J by 3 bases, with 15 bases between the two germline ends. The CDR3 length is 15 residues. The germline CDR1 and CDR2 sequences are SGHVS and FQNEAQ. The CDR3 DNA sequence: TGTGCCAGCAGCTACGACCCGGGCGGGTACACTGAAGCTTTCTTT. It codes for CASSYDPGGYTEAFF.

The chain has TRBV9 and TRBJ2-7; weak D call: TRBD2 (6 bases). The germline V and J ends were trimmed by 1 base and 2 bases, with 13 bases remaining between them. Germline loops: CDR1 SGDLS, CDR2 YYNGEE. The length of the CDR3 is 15 residues. The CDR3 here is CASSVTGTSTYEQYF. The CDR3 DNA reads TGTGCCAGCAGCGTAACCGGGACTTCTACCTACGAGCAGTACTTC.

This clonotype occurred once. This chain connects TRBV12-3 or TRBV12-4 to TRBJ2-1; a possible D gene is TRBD2 (5 bases). The V and J ends lost 2 bases and 10 bases respectively, with 12 bases between them. This CDR3 is built from 13 residues. CDR3: CASSLIPRREQFF. In DNA, the CDR3 is TGTGCCAGCAGTTTAATCCCCCGGAGGGAGCAGTTCTTC.

This sequence joins TRBV5-1 and TRBJ2-5, with 8 nucleotides matching TRBD2. The CDR3 length is 14 residues. Germline V CDR1 and CDR2: SGHRS, YFSETQ. Germline trimming cut 4 bases from V and 2 bases from J; bases unmatched to any gene: 4. For the CDR3, the DNA is TGCGCCAGCAGCCGGGAGCGGGGGCAAGAGACCCAGTACTTC. This gives the protein CASSRERGQETQYF.

The chain is built from TRBV2 and TRBJ1-5; D is unresolved. The V gene lost 5 bases and the J gene lost 2 bases, with 13 bases spanning the gap. CDR3 length: 15 amino acids. Per the germline V gene, CDR1 is SNHLY and CDR2 is FYNNEI. CDR3 sequence reads: CASSSRVLGNQPQHF. In nucleotides, the CDR3 is TGTGCCAGCAGTTCCCGGGTTCTGGGCAATCAGCCCCAGCATTTT.

The chain has TRBV27 and TRBJ2-7; 7 bases fit TRBD1. CDR1 MNHEY and CDR2 SMNVEV come from the germline V gene (reference sequence). Trimming cost V 8 bases and J 2 bases; bases outside gene matches: 15. This CDR3 comprises 16 residues. CDR3 sequence (DNA): TGTGCCAGCCGAACAGCCCAAGGGACAGAAGCCTACGAGCAGTACTTC. This sequence encodes CASRTAQGTEAYEQYF.